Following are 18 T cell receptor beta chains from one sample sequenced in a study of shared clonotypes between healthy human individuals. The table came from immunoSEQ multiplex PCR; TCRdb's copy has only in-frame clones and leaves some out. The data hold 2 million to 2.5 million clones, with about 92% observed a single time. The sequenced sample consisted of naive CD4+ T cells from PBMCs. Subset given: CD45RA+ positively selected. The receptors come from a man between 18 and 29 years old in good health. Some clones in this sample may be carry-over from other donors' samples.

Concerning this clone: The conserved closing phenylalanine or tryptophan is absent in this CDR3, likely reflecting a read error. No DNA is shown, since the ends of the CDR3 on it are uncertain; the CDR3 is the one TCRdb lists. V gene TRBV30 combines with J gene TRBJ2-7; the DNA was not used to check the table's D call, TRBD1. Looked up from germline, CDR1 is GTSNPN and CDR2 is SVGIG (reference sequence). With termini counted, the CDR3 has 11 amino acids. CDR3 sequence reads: CAWSAKTGTGI.

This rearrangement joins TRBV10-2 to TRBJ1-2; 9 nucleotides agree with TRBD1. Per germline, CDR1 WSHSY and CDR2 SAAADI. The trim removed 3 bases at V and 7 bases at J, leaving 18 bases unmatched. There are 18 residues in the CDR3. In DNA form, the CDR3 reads TGCGCCAGCAGTGAACATGGGACAGGGATCTCTATCCCCTTTGGCTACACCTTC. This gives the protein CASSEHGTGISIPFGYTF.

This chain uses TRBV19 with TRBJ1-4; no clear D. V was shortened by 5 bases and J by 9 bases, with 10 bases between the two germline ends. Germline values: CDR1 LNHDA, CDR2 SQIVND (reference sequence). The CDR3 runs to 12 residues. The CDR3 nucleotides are TGTGCCAGTAGTGTGGGCAGCAAAAAACTGTTTTTT. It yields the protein CASSVGSKKLFF.

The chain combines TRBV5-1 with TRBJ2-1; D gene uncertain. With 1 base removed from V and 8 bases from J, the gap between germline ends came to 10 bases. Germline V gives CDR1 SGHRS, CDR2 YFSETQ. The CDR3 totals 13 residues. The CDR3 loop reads CASSLRVSDEQFF. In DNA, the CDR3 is TGCGCCAGCAGCTTGAGGGTGAGCGATGAGCAGTTCTTC.

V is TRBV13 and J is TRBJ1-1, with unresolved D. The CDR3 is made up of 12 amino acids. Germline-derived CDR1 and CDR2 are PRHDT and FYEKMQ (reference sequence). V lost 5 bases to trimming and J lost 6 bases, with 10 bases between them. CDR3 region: CASSLHGAEAFF. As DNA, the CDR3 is TGTGCCAGCAGCCTCCACGGGGCTGAAGCTTTCTTT.

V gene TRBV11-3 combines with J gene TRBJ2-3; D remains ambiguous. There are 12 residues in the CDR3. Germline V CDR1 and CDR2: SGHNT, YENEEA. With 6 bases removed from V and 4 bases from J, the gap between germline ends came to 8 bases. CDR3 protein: CASRGRSDTQYF. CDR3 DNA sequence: TGTGCCAGCAGGGGAAGATCAGATACGCAGTATTTT.

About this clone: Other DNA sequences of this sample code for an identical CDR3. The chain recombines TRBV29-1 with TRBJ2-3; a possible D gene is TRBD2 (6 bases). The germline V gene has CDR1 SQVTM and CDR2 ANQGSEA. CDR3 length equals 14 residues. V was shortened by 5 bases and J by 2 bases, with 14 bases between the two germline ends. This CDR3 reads CSVLPGLHTDTQYF. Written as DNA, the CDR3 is TGCAGCGTTCTTCCGGGACTTCACACAGATACGCAGTATTTT.

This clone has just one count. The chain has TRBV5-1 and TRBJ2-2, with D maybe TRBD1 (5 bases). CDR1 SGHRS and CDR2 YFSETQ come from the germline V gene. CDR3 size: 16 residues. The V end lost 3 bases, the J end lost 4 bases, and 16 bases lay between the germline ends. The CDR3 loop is CASSSGPRGGTGELFF. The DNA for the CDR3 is TGCGCCAGCAGCTCAGGGCCAAGGGGCGGCACCGGGGAGCTGTTTTTT.

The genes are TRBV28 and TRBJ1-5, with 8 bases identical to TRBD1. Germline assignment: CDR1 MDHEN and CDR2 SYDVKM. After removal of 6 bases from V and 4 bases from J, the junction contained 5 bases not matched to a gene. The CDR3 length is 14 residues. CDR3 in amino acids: CASREDRVNQPQHF. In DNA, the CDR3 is TGTGCCAGCAGAGAGGACAGGGTGAATCAGCCCCAGCATTTT.

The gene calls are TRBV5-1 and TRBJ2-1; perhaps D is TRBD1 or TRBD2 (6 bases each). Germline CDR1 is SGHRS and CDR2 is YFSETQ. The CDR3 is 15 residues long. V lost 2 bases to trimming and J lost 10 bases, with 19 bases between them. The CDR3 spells CASSFSGARQFEQFF. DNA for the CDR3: TGCGCCAGCAGCTTCTCGGGGGCCCGGCAATTCGAGCAGTTCTTC.

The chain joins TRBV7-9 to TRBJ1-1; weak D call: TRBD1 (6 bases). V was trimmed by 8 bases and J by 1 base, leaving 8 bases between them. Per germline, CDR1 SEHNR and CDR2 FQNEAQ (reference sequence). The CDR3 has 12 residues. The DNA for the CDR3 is TGTGCCAGCGACAGGCCGAACACTGAAGCTTTCTTT. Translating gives CASDRPNTEAFF.

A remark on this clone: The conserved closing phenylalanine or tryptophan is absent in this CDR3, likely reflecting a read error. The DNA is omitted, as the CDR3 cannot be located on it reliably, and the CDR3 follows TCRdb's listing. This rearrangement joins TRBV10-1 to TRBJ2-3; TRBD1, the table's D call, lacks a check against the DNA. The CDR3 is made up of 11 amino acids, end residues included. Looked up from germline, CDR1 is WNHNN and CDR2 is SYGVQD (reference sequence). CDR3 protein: CASSESGTGTV.

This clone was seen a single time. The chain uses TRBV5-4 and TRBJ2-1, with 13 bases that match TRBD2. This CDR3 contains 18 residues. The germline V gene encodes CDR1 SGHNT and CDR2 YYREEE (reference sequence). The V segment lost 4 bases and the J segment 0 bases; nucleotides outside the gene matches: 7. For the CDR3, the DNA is TGTGCCAGCAGCCGAGGACTAGCGGGAGCTACCTCCTACAATGAGCAGTTCTTC. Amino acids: CASSRGLAGATSYNEQFF.

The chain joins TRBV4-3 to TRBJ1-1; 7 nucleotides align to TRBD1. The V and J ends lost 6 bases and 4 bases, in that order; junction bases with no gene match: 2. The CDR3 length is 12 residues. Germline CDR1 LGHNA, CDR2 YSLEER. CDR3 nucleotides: TGCGCCAGCAGGGGACAGAGCACTGAAGCTTTCTTT. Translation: CASRGQSTEAFF.

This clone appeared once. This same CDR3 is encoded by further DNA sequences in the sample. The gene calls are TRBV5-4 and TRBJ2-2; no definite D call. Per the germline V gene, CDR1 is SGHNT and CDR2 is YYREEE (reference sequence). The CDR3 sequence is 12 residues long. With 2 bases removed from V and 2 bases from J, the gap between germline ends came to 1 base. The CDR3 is CASSFNTGELFF. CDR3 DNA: TGTGCCAGCAGCTTTAACACCGGGGAGCTGTTTTTT.

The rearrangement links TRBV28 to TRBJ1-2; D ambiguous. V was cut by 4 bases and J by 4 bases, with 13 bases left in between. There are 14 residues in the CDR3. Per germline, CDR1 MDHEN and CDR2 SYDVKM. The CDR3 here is CASSSRLLSYGYTF. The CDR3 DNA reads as TGTGCCAGCAGTTCCCGGCTCCTTTCCTATGGCTACACCTTC.

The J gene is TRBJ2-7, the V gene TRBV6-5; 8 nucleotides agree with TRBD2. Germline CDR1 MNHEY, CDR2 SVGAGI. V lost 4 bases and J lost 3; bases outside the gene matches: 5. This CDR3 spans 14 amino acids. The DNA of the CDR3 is TGTGCCAGCAGTTCGACTAGCGCGATCTACGAGCAGTACTTC. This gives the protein CASSSTSAIYEQYF.

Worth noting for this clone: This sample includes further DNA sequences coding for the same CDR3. The CDR3 spells CASSSGLAGGETQYF. CDR3 nucleotide sequence: TGTGCCAGCAGCTCGGGACTAGCGGGAGGGGAGACCCAGTACTTC. V gene TRBV5-4 combines with J gene TRBJ2-5; 16 bases match TRBD2. V dropped 3 bases and J dropped 5; count of bases not matched to a gene: 1. This CDR3 contains 15 residues. Germline V gene lookup returns CDR1 SGHNT and CDR2 YYREEE (reference sequence).